Below are 28 T cell receptor beta chains sequenced from a single sample in a study of tumor and adjacent non-tumor tissue in lung cancer. No cell sorting was done before RNA was extracted from the tissue. Three rounds of nested PCR, following a modified ARM-PCR protocol, produced the TCRbeta library. Via MiXCR, TCRdb re-called the multiplex PCR reads, giving one row per CDR3 protein. The sample has about 200,000 distinct CDR3 sequences, 60% to 85% seen once. Sequences were obtained from lung tumor tissue. The receptors were sampled from a man aged 60 to 75 with non-small cell lung cancer.

As for this clonotype: The DNA is left out, because the CDR3 cannot be placed on it with certainty; the CDR3 is given as TCRdb lists it. V is TRBV29-1 and J is TRBJ2-2; TRBD1 is the table's D call, not checked against the DNA. Including both end residues, the CDR3 is 13 amino acids long. Germline V CDR1 and CDR2: SQVTM, ANQGSEA. The CDR3 loop is CSVGRGNSGELLF.

This clonotype occurred once. The V gene is TRBV11-3, the J gene TRBJ2-3; D is unclear. Trimming took 8 bases from V and 15 from J, leaving 30 bases between them. This CDR3 spans 15 amino acids. Germline V gene lookup returns CDR1 SGHNT and CDR2 YENEEA. CDR3 coding DNA: TGTGCCAGCTCACAGACGGATAGTAGCACAGATATGCATTATTTT. Protein product: CASSQTDSSTDMHYF.

The V call is TRBV28, the J call TRBJ1-4; perhaps TRBD1 as D (6 bases). The CDR3 spans 14 residues. V lost 6 bases and J 3 bases, leaving 11 bases between the germline ends. Germline V gene data show CDR1 as MDHEN and CDR2 as SYDVKM. In nucleotides, the CDR3 is TGTGCCAGCAGCCCGGGGGCGGCTAATGAAAAACTGTTTTTT. This gives the protein CASSPGAANEKLFF.

In its sample, this clonotype was seen a few times. The J gene is TRBJ1-1, the V gene TRBV5-4, with D maybe TRBD1 (5 bases). V was pared by 5 bases and J by 4 bases, with 18 bases between. CDR1 and CDR2 from the germline V gene are SGHNT and YYREEE (reference sequence). The CDR3 spans 15 residues. CDR3 in DNA: TGTGCCAGCAGTGCCCGACAGCCTGTTATCACTGAAGCTTTCTTT. Protein: CASSARQPVITEAFF.

V and J are TRBV7-2 and TRBJ2-5; possible D gene TRBD2, 6 bases. CDR1 is SGHTA, CDR2 FQGNSA, per germline. The CDR3 has 15 amino acids. V was pared by 2 bases and J by 4 bases, with 14 bases between. The CDR3 protein is CASSLRTGAGETQYF. In DNA, the CDR3 is TGTGCCAGCAGCTTAAGGACGGGAGCGGGAGAGACCCAGTACTTC.

There are many counts of this clonotype. This chain links TRBV6-2 or TRBV6-3 with TRBJ1-5, with 8 bases identical to TRBD1. Germline V gene lookup returns CDR1 MNHEY and CDR2 SVGEGT. CDR3 length equals 14 residues. With 6 bases clipped from V and 11 bases from J, the junction kept 12 bases outside the gene matches. CDR3 in amino acids: CASRGVGQESAQHF. CDR3 DNA sequence: TGTGCCAGCAGAGGGGTGGGACAGGAATCAGCCCAGCATTTT.

Worth noting for this clonotype: Since no conserved phenylalanine or tryptophan closes the CDR3, a read error is the likely cause. The V call is TRBV29-1, the J call TRBJ1-2; the D gene is possibly TRBD1 (6 bases). This CDR3 has 11 residues. CDR1 and CDR2 (germline): SQVTM, ANQGSEA. CDR3 residues: CSVEGGYGYTI. CDR3 sequence (DNA): TGCAGTGTTGAGGGGGGCTATGGCTACACCATC.

This sequence joins TRBV20-1 and TRBJ1-4, with unresolved D. V was pared by 5 bases and J by 3 bases, with 10 bases between. The CDR3 spans 13 residues. The V gene's germline CDR1 is DFQATT and CDR2 SNEGSKA (reference sequence). The DNA for the CDR3 is TGCAGTGCTCCCATATATTCTAATGAAAAACTGTTTTTT. Translation gives CSAPIYSNEKLFF.

A remark on this clonotype: The missing conserved phenylalanine or tryptophan at the end of this CDR3 makes a read error likely. The DNA is left out, because the CDR3 cannot be placed on it with certainty; the CDR3 is given as TCRdb lists it. This chain links TRBV4-2 with TRBJ1-2; TRBD1 is taken as the D call from the table, unchecked against the DNA. The CDR3 is made up of 17 amino acids, end residues included. Per germline, CDR1 LGHNA and CDR2 YNFKEQ. The CDR3 protein is CASSQETGGGSNYGYTL.

Concerning this clonotype: A read error may account for a junction end that differs from germline. This rearrangement joins TRBV4-3 to TRBJ2-6; the D is unclear. The CDR3 totals 18 residues. Germline CDR1 reads LGHNA; CDR2 reads YSLEER. CDR3 sequence reads: CASSYWAPSSSVANVLTF. For the CDR3, the DNA is TGCGCCAGCAGTTATTGGGCCCCCTCGTCCTCTGTGGCCAACGTCCTGACTTTC.

This chain uses TRBV20-1 with TRBJ1-2; D is unclear. The V gene's germline CDR1 is DFQATT and CDR2 SNEGSKA (reference sequence). Trimming took 4 bases from V and 11 from J, leaving 23 bases between them. This CDR3 has 14 residues. DNA for the CDR3: TGCAGTGCTACAGATCGGACGGGCCTTCAAGGTTACACCTTC. This codes for CSATDRTGLQGYTF.

This chain links TRBV11-2 with TRBJ2-7, with a tentative D call TRBD2 (5 bases). CDR3 length: 15 amino acids. The V end was cut by 3 bases, the J end by 9 bases, with 21 bases between. Germline assignment: CDR1 SGHAT and CDR2 FQNNGV. CDR3 bases: TGTGCCAGCAGCTTGTTGGAGGACTGGCCCTATGTGCAGTACTTC. This encodes CASSLLEDWPYVQYF.

Remarks on this clonotype: One end of the junction is discordant with germline, which a read error may explain. This sequence joins TRBV11-2 and TRBJ2-2; D not resolved. CDR1 is SGHAT and CDR2 is FQNNGV in the germline V gene. CDR3 size: 13 residues. The CDR3, as DNA: TGTGCCAGCTGCTTAGAGAGGTCCGGGGAGCTGTTTTTT. Translation: CASCLERSGELFF. Full variable domain (remainder filled in from reference TRBV11-2 and TRBJ2-2): EAGVAQSPRYKIIEKRQSVAFWCNPISGHATLYWYQQILGQGPKLLIQFQNNGVVDDSQLPKDRFSAERLKGVDSTLKIQPAKLEDSAVYLCASCLERSGELFFGEGSRLTVL.

This chain uses TRBV11-2 with TRBJ2-3; possible D gene TRBD2, 6 bases. V gave up 3 bases and J gave up 3 bases, with 16 bases separating them. In germline, CDR1 is SGHAT, CDR2 FQNNGV. The CDR3 is 16 residues long. The CDR3 DNA is TGTGCCAGCAGCTTCAAGAGGGGACGGGGGACAGATACGCAGTATTTT. Encoded protein: CASSFKRGRGTDTQYF. Using reference TRBV11-2 and TRBJ2-3 for the parts outside the CDR3, the full variable domain is EAGVAQSPRYKIIEKRQSVAFWCNPISGHATLYWYQQILGQGPKLLIQFQNNGVVDDSQLPKDRFSAERLKGVDSTLKIQPAKLEDSAVYLCASSFKRGRGTDTQYFGPGTRLTVL.

This clonotype was seen more than once but under ten times. The V and J genes are TRBV2 and TRBJ2-3; D unclear. Deletions cut 4 bases from V and 5 bases from J, with 10 bases between. This CDR3 comprises 13 residues. The V gene's germline CDR1 is SNHLY and CDR2 FYNNEI. The CDR3 sequence: CASSVDSKDTQYF. The DNA of the CDR3 is TGTGCCAGCAGTGTCGACTCCAAAGATACGCAGTATTTT.

This clonotype was seen only a few times. A much larger clone is a single base away; this may be a read error. This rearrangement joins TRBV20-1 to TRBJ2-6, with 8 bases matching TRBD1. This CDR3 has 14 amino acids. J lost 6 bases, V lost 5 bases, and 6 bases had no gene match. Germline CDR1 DFQATT, CDR2 SNEGSKA (reference sequence). CDR3 coding DNA: TGCAGTGCTCCGACAGGGGCTGTGGCCAACGTCCTGACTTTC. It codes for CSAPTGAVANVLTF.

Turning to this clonotype: The conserved final phenylalanine or tryptophan is absent from the CDR3, which likely points to a read error. The V and J genes are TRBV20-1 and TRBJ2-1; D call uncertain. Trimming left V 3 bases short and J 2 bases short, with 11 bases between. Germline CDR1 is DFQATT and CDR2 is SNEGSKA (reference sequence). CDR3 length: 14 amino acids. The CDR3 region is CSARDGRAYNEQFY. The CDR3 DNA reads TGCAGTGCTAGGGACGGTCGAGCCTACAATGAGCAGTTCTAC.

This clonotype was recorded many times. The chain joins TRBV28 to TRBJ2-7, with D possibly being TRBD2 (6 bases). Germline V gene data show CDR1 as MDHEN and CDR2 as SYDVKM. The V gene lost 6 bases and the J gene lost 4 bases, with 13 bases spanning the gap. The CDR3 sequence is 13 residues long. As DNA, the CDR3 is TGTGCCAGCAGAGCGGGCCAGGGTTACGAGCAGTACTTC. Translated, it gives CASRAGQGYEQYF.

Details on this clonotype: A junction boundary mismatches the germline segment, possibly from a read error. This rearrangement joins TRBV20-1 to TRBJ2-4; TRBD1 aligns across 7 bases. This CDR3 has 13 amino acids. Germline-derived CDR1 and CDR2 are DFQATT and SNEGSKA (reference sequence). CDR3 nucleotide sequence: TGCAGTGCGCCGGACAGGCCCAAAAGCATTCAGTACTTC. It encodes CSAPDRPKSIQYF.

This clonotype was observed a few times. V and J are TRBV29-1 and TRBJ1-4; a possible D gene is TRBD1 (5 bases). The germline V and J ends were trimmed by 4 bases and 0 bases, with 9 bases remaining between them. Germline V gives CDR1 SQVTM, CDR2 ANQGSEA. This CDR3 comprises 14 residues. CDR3 residues: CSVGGPATNEKLFF. CDR3 DNA: TGCAGCGTTGGGGGCCCAGCAACTAATGAAAAACTGTTTTTT.

For this clonotype: One end of the junction is discordant with germline, which a read error may explain. The V gene is TRBV20-1, the J gene TRBJ2-7; D is possibly TRBD1 (5 bases). Germline V gives CDR1 DFQATT, CDR2 SNEGSKA (reference sequence). The CDR3 spans 14 residues. The CDR3 DNA follows: TGCATTGCATTGACCAGCCAGGGTATCTACGAGCAGTATTTC. As protein: CIALTSQGIYEQYF.

For this clonotype: This may be a read error, as it is one base from a much larger clone. The chain couples TRBV6-2 or TRBV6-3 to TRBJ2-4, with 10 bases that match TRBD2. Germline V CDR1 and CDR2: MNHEY, SVGEGT. There are 16 residues in the CDR3. V was clipped by 5 bases and J by 13 bases; unmatched bases: 17. CDR3 nucleotide sequence: TGTGCCAGCAGTCTCTCGAGCGGGAGGGCCGGCAATGAGCAGTACTTC. This codes for CASSLSSGRAGNEQYF.

On this clonotype itself: This sequence may be a read error, since a much larger clone differs from it by one base. Here the CDR3 reads CAWAETVPVELFF. The CDR3 DNA is TGTGCCTGGGCCGAGACAGTCCCCGTGGAGCTGTTTTTT. The rearrangement links TRBV30 to TRBJ2-2, with D possibly being TRBD1 (5 bases). The germline CDR1 and CDR2 sequences are GTSNPN and SVGIG (reference sequence). The CDR3 totals 13 residues. V lost 5 bases, J lost 10 bases, and 17 bases lay in between.

The chain links TRBV12-3 or TRBV12-4 to TRBJ1-3; no clear D. V was cut by 3 bases and J by 0 bases, with 12 bases left in between. The CDR3 length is 16 residues. The CDR3 is CASSFARHGSGNTIYF. Written as DNA, the CDR3 is TGTGCCAGCAGTTTCGCGCGACACGGCTCTGGAAACACCATATATTTT.

This clonotype has a handful of counts. One base away lies a much larger clone, so this may be a sequencing read error. The rearrangement links TRBV20-1 to TRBJ2-5, with D possibly being TRBD2 (6 bases). CDR1 is DFQATT, CDR2 SNEGSKA, per germline (reference sequence). The CDR3 extends over 13 amino acids. DNA of the CDR3: TGCAATGCTAGGAGGGACTCCCAAGAGACCCAGTACTTC. Its protein product is CNARRDSQETQYF.

This CDR3 is CASSSGEASEAFF. The CDR3, as DNA: TGTGCCAGCAGCTCGGGAGAGGCAAGTGAAGCTTTCTTT. The rearrangement joins TRBV7-7 to TRBJ1-1; no clear D gene. The CDR3 is made up of 13 amino acids. Germline-derived CDR1 and CDR2 are SSHAT and FNYEAQ (reference sequence). Between the trimmed V and J ends, which lost 4 bases and 7 bases, there was a span of 13 bases.

This clonotype was observed a handful of times. Here the CDR3 DNA reads TGCAGTGCTGGGGCAGGGGTCAGCAATCAGCCCCAGCATTTT. It is translated as CSAGAGVSNQPQHF. The rearrangement links TRBV20-1 to TRBJ1-5; D possibly corresponds to TRBD1 (6 bases). CDR1 and CDR2 (germline): DFQATT, SNEGSKA (reference sequence). CDR3 length: 14 amino acids. Trimming shortened V by 5 bases and J by 1 base, and 12 bases separated the two germline ends.

This clonotype came up a few times. At one of its ends the junction is not consistent with the germline gene, which may arise from a read error. The genes are TRBV7-9 and TRBJ2-3, with 9 bases identical to TRBD2. The CDR3 has 15 residues. From germline, CDR1 is SEHNR and CDR2 FQNEAQ (reference sequence). The CDR3 coding sequence is TGTGCCAGCAGCATAGCGGGAGTACGGACAGATACGCAGTATTTT. It encodes CASSIAGVRTDTQYF. Variable domain in full (rest from reference TRBV7-9 and TRBJ2-3): DTGVSQNPRHKITKRGQNVTFRCDPISEHNRLYWYRQTLGQGPEFLTYFQNEAQLEKSRLLSDRFSAERPKGSFSTLEIQRTEQGDSAMYLCASSIAGVRTDTQYFGPGTRLTVL.